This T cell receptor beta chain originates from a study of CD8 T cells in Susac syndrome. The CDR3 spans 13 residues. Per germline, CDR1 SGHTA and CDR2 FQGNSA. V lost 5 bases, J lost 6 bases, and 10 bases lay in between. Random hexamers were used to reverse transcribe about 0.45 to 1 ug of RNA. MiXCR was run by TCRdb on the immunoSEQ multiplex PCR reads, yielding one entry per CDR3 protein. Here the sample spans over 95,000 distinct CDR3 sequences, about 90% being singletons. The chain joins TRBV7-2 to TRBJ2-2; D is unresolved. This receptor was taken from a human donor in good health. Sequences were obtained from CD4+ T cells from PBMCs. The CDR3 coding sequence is TGTGCCAGCAGCCCCACAGCCTCCGGGGAGCTGTTTTTT. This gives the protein CASSPTASGELFF.